The 8 T cell receptor beta chains reported below all come from one sample, sequenced in a study of T-cell reconstitution after alpha-beta-depleted transplantation in children. The library targeted TCRbeta and was prepared with unique molecular identifiers. MiXCR, run by TCRdb on the PCR reads, gives a single entry per CDR3 protein. This table has 500,000 or so distinct CDR3 sequences, approximately 32% appearing once. The sequencing used PBMCs from the stem cell graft donor, collected from the stem cell graft. The receptors come from a human donor who donated a stem cell graft to a child with aplastic anemia.

The chain joins TRBV7-2 to TRBJ1-5; D not resolved. Germline V gene data show CDR1 as SGHTA and CDR2 as FQGNSA. CDR3 length: 15 amino acids. Deletions cut 5 bases from V and 2 bases from J, with 13 bases between. As DNA, the CDR3 is TGTGCCAGCAGCCCGGGCCCGGTGGGCAATCAGCCCCAGCATTTT. Amino acids: CASSPGPVGNQPQHF.

The chain recombines TRBV11-2 with TRBJ2-5; either TRBD1 or TRBD2 may supply D (5 bases each). With 3 bases removed from V and 5 bases from J, the gap between germline ends came to 19 bases. This CDR3 has 16 amino acids. Germline V gene data show CDR1 as SGHAT and CDR2 as FQNNGV. DNA for the CDR3: TGTGCCAGCAGCTTTGACTTCCGGGACCGCGACGAGACCCAGTACTTC. It yields the protein CASSFDFRDRDETQYF.

DNA of the CDR3: TGCGCCAGCAGCTTGGAGGCAGGAAACTATGGCTACACCTTC. It encodes CASSLEAGNYGYTF. The chain links TRBV5-1 to TRBJ1-2; D gene ambiguous. V was cut by 0 bases and J by 2 bases, with 8 bases left in between. The CDR3 consists of 14 residues. From germline, CDR1 is SGHRS and CDR2 YFSETQ.

As regards this clonotype: At one boundary the junction diverges from the germline segment, which might be a read error. The chain links TRBV20-1 to TRBJ2-1, with 8 bases identical to TRBD2. The germline gives CDR1 DFQATT, CDR2 SNEGSKA (reference sequence). This CDR3 contains 13 residues. The CDR3 is CSARGASGNEQFF. CDR3 sequence (DNA): TGCAGTGCGAGAGGGGCTAGCGGGAATGAGCAGTTCTTC.

The CDR3 here is CSASDRTLRETQYF. The CDR3 region has the DNA TGCAGTGCTTCCGACAGAACGTTACGGGAGACCCAGTACTTC. The chain employs TRBV20-1 and TRBJ2-5, with D possibly being TRBD1 (5 bases). This CDR3 comprises 14 residues. Trimming pared 5 bases from V and 5 bases from J, leaving 18 bases between. The germline gives CDR1 DFQATT, CDR2 SNEGSKA (reference sequence).

This clonotype was seen more than once but under ten times. The V and J genes are TRBV12-3 or TRBV12-4 and TRBJ2-7; 11 nucleotides match TRBD2. Unmatched junction bases numbered 4, after V lost 6 bases and J lost 3 bases. The CDR3 covers 14 residues. CDR3 residues: CASSPGLAVYEQYF. CDR3 nucleotides: TGTGCCAGCAGCCCGGGACTAGCGGTCTACGAGCAGTACTTC.

This chain connects TRBV20-1 to TRBJ1-1; D is unclear. Per the germline V gene, CDR1 is DFQATT and CDR2 is SNEGSKA (reference sequence). The CDR3 is 12 amino acids. In DNA, the CDR3 is TGCAGCCACGCCCAATTGAACACTGAAGCTTTCTTT. The encoded protein is CSHAQLNTEAFF.

This clonotype was recorded many times. The chain carries TRBV20-1 and TRBJ2-1; 10 nucleotides agree with TRBD2. The CDR3 is 17 residues long. The V and J ends lost 1 base and 4 bases, in that order; junction bases with no gene match: 10. Germline V gives CDR1 DFQATT, CDR2 SNEGSKA (reference sequence). CDR3 sequence (DNA): TGCAGTGCTAGAGGGCTAGCGGGAGAAGTGACGTACAATGAGCAGTTCTTC. This codes for CSARGLAGEVTYNEQFF.